These T cell receptor beta chains were read from a single sample in a study of cytomegalovirus exposure and HLA in healthy donors. Libraries were prepared by immunoSEQ multiplex PCR; TCRdb keeps only in-frame clonotypes and omits some of them. The table includes 190,000 or so clones, 70% to 80% detected once. Sequencing input: PBMCs. These receptor sequences come from a male donor in good health and CMV-seropositive. CDR3s include the opening cysteine and the closing phenylalanine or tryptophan. The D gene is left open where the match is weak. Rows may omit the clone size; those that give it use once, few, many or a size class.

>TRBJ1-5|TRBV18|.|.
CASSPMDTLRGNQPQHF
TGTGCCAGCTCACCCATGGACACCTTAAGGGGGAATCAGCCCCAGCATTTT
>TRBJ2-2|TRBV5-1|.|.
CASSLARGVGELFF
TGCGCCAGCAGCTTGGCCAGGGGAGTCGGGGAGCTGTTTTTT
>TRBJ2-1|TRBV9|.|.
CASSVGLGEQFF
TGTGCCAGCAGCGTAGGACTCGGTGAGCAGTTCTTC
>TRBJ2-3|TRBV19|.|.
CASTRSADSTDTQYF
TGTGCCAGTACCCGTAGCGCCGATAGCACAGATACGCAGTATTTT
>TRBJ2-1|TRBV7-2|.|.
CASRTANNEQFF
TGTGCCAGCAGGACAGCAAATAATGAGCAGTTCTTC
>TRBJ1-2|TRBV5-4|.|once
CASSLAEAESEYGYTF
TGTGCCAGCAGCTTGGCTGAAGCGGAAAGCGAATATGGCTACACCTTC
>TRBJ2-7|TRBV7-9|.|.
CASSPRTGDEQYF
TGTGCCAGCAGCCCGAGGACGGGGGACGAGCAGTACTTC
>TRBJ2-2|TRBV6-1|.|.
CASSNSNTGELFF
TGTGCCAGCAGTAACTCGAACACCGGGGAGCTGTTTTTT
>TRBJ2-5|TRBV7-7|TRBD1|.
CASSPPGTGDQETQYF
TGTGCCAGCAGCCCACCCGGGACAGGGGACCAAGAGACCCAGTACTTC
>TRBJ2-1|TRBV2|.|.
CASSWGQGGYNEQFF
TGTGCCAGCAGTTGGGGACAAGGGGGCTACAATGAGCAGTTCTTC
>TRBJ1-5|TRBV27|TRBD1|.
CASTHSGTEGPQHF
TGTGCCAGCACCCACTCCGGGACAGAGGGACCCCAGCATTTT
>TRBJ1-2|TRBV2|.|.
CASSDSYGYTF
TGTGCCAGCAGTGACAGCTATGGCTACACCTTC
>TRBJ2-1|TRBV7-7|TRBD2|.
CASSFSGGSYNEQFF
TGTGCCAGCAGCTTCAGCGGGGGATCATACAATGAGCAGTTCTTC
>TRBJ1-2|TRBV5-6|.|.
CASSLGTDYGYTF
TGTGCCAGCAGCTTGGGAACAGACTATGGCTACACCTTC
>TRBJ2-1|TRBV7-2|.|.
CASSLFRQVYNEQFF
TGTGCCAGCAGCTTATTCAGGCAGGTCTACAATGAGCAGTTCTTC
>TRBJ2-7|TRBV21-1|.|once
CASSNRTGISKQYF
TGTGCCAGCAGCAACCGGACAGGGATTAGTAAGCAGTACTTC
>TRBJ1-5|TRBV9|TRBD1|.
CASSEGQANQPQHF
TGTGCCAGCAGCGAAGGACAGGCGAATCAGCCCCAGCATTTT
>TRBJ1-4|TRBV10-3|TRBD1|.
CAISTGGLNEKLFF
TGTGCCATCAGCACAGGGGGCCTTAATGAAAAACTGTTTTTT
>TRBJ1-2|TRBV7-2|TRBD1|.
CASSPRDRWYSGYTF
TGTGCCAGCAGCCCCCGGGACAGGTGGTACTCTGGCTACACCTTC
>TRBJ1-2|TRBV6-5|.|.
CASSYQQTNYGYTF
TGTGCCAGCAGTTATCAACAGACTAACTATGGCTACACCTTC
>TRBJ2-5|TRBV5-1|TRBD2|.
CASSLVLAGIQETQYF
TGCGCCAGCAGCTTAGTCCTAGCGGGTATACAAGAGACCCAGTACTTC
>TRBJ1-2|TRBV28|.|.
CASSLGGLSSGYTF
TGTGCCAGCAGTTTGGGGGGTCTTAGTTCTGGCTACACCTTC
>TRBJ1-5|TRBV28|.|.
CASSLAGQNNQPQHF
TGTGCCAGCAGTTTAGCCGGACAGAACAATCAGCCCCAGCATTTT
>TRBJ2-7|TRBV10-1|TRBD1|few
CASSPLSGGGSYEQYF
TGCGCCAGCAGTCCGCTTTCAGGGGGCGGCTCCTACGAGCAGTACTTC
>TRBJ2-7|TRBV21-1|.|.
CASSSAIGRYEQYF
TGTGCCAGCAGCAGCGCCATAGGGAGATACGAGCAGTACTTC
>TRBJ1-1|TRBV14|.|.
CASSWRGNTEAFF
TGTGCCAGCAGCTGGAGGGGGAACACTGAAGCTTTCTTT
>TRBJ2-7|TRBV19|.|.
CASSIGVQVYEQYF
TGTGCCAGTAGTATAGGAGTACAGGTCTACGAGCAGTACTTC
>TRBJ1-3|TRBV7-2|TRBD1|.
CASSSGQPGPSGNTIYF
TGTGCCAGCAGCTCGGGACAGCCTGGACCCTCTGGAAACACCATATATTTT
>TRBJ2-3|TRBV5-1|.|.
CASSGLGTDTQYF
TGCGCCAGCAGCGGCCTCGGGACAGATACGCAGTATTTT
>TRBJ2-5|TRBV2|TRBD2|.
CASGLAGEGTQYF
TGTGCCAGCGGACTAGCGGGAGAGGGGACCCAGTACTTC
>TRBJ1-5|TRBV19|TRBD1|.
CASSIEQGASQHF
TGTGCCAGTAGTATAGAGCAGGGGGCGTCCCAGCATTTT
>TRBJ1-5|TRBV5-6|TRBD1|few
CASSYRQGYSNQPQHF
TGTGCCAGCAGCTACCGACAGGGGTATAGCAATCAGCCCCAGCATTTT
>TRBJ2-1|TRBV15|.|once
CATSRDHDSFSEQFF
TGTGCCACCAGCAGAGATCATGATAGTTTTAGTGAGCAGTTCTTC
>TRBJ2-7|TRBV19|.|.
CASNYSYEQYF
TGTGCCAGTAACTACTCCTACGAGCAGTACTTC
>TRBJ1-4|TRBV13|.|.
CASSLGQNQHATNEKLFF
TGTGCCAGCAGCTTGGGGCAAAATCAGCACGCAACTAATGAAAAACTGTTTTTT
>TRBJ2-7|TRBV4-3|TRBD2|once
CASSQLAEPSYEQYF
TGCGCCAGCAGCCAGCTAGCGGAGCCTTCCTACGAGCAGTACTTC
>TRBJ1-1|TRBV18|.|.
CASSPPGGWNTEAFF
TGTGCCAGCTCACCACCGGGGGGATGGAACACTGAAGCTTTCTTT
>TRBJ1-4|TRBV5-1|TRBD1|.
CASSPGVIGTGSQKLFF
TGCGCCAGCAGCCCGGGGGTGATTGGGACAGGTTCCCAAAAACTGTTTTTT
>TRBJ2-5|TRBV30|.|.
CALGGAPLKETQYF
TGTGCCCTGGGGGGGGCGCCTTTAAAAGAGACCCAGTACTTC
>TRBJ2-1|TRBV11-3|.|.
CASSFGRGEQFF
TGTGCCAGCAGCTTTGGAAGGGGTGAGCAGTTCTTC
>TRBJ2-5|TRBV4-1|TRBD1|.
CASRVGSGQGGETQYF
TGCGCCAGCAGAGTTGGTTCGGGACAGGGTGGGGAGACCCAGTACTTC
>TRBJ1-1|TRBV4-1|TRBD1|.
CASSQGTGDYTEAFF
TGCGCCAGCAGCCAAGGAACAGGGGATTACACTGAAGCTTTCTTT
>TRBJ1-2|TRBV11-2|.|.
CASSLDPGLYHGYTF
TGTGCCAGCAGCTTAGATCCGGGGTTGTACCATGGCTACACCTTC
>TRBJ1-5|TRBV6-4|.|.
CARFGDGLNQPQHF
TGTGCCAGGTTTGGAGACGGACTAAATCAGCCCCAGCATTTT
>TRBJ1-1|TRBV7-3|.|.
CASSLSSSGTEAFF
TGTGCCAGCAGCTTATCAAGCTCGGGCACTGAAGCTTTCTTT
>TRBJ1-2|TRBV6-5|.|few
CASSYPGNYGYTF
TGTGCCAGCAGTTACCCAGGAAACTATGGCTACACCTTC
>TRBJ2-7|TRBV28|.|.
CASNAHSVAEQYF
TGTGCCAGCAATGCCCACTCCGTCGCCGAGCAGTACTTC
>TRBJ2-3|TRBV11-2|.|.
CASSLTRTSTDTQYF
TGTGCCAGCAGCTTGACTCGGACTAGCACAGATACGCAGTATTTT
>TRBJ1-2|TRBV29-1|.|.
CSVDVRAPQGGYTF
TGCAGCGTTGACGTCAGGGCGCCACAAGGAGGCTACACCTTC
>TRBJ2-2|TRBV7-9|.|few
CASSLALAGSGELFF
TGTGCCAGCAGCTTAGCCCTTGCGGGGTCCGGGGAGCTGTTTTTT
>TRBJ1-1|TRBV7-8|TRBD1|.
CASSLQGATEAFF
TGTGCCAGCAGCTTACAGGGGGCGACTGAAGCTTTCTTT
>TRBJ1-2|TRBV6-5|.|few
CASSSPMGGNYGYTF
TGTGCCAGCAGCTCCCCTATGGGGGGGAACTATGGCTACACCTTC
>TRBJ1-2|TRBV25-1|TRBD1|once
CASDPGQGGFGYGYTF
TGTGCCAGCGATCCGGGACAGGGAGGATTCGGCTATGGCTACACCTTC